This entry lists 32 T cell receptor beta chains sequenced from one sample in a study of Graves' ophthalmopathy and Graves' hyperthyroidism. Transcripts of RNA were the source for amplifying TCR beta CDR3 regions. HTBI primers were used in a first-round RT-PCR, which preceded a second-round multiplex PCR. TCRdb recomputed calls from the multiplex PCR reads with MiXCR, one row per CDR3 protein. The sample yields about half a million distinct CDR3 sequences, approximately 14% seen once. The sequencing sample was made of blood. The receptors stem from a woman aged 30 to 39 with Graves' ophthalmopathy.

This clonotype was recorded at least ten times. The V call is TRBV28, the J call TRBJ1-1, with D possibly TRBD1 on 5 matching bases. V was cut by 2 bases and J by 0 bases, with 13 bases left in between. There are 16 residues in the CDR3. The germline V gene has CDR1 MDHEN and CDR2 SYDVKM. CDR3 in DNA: TGTGCCAGCAGTTTAAGTTCCGTGACAGTGAACACTGAAGCTTTCTTT. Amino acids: CASSLSSVTVNTEAFF.

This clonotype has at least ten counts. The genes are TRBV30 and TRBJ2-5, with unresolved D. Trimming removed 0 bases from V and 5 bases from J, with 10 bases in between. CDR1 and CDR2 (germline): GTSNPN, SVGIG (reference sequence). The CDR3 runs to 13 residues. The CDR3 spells CAWSVRPAETQYF. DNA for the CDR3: TGTGCCTGGAGTGTACGTCCCGCCGAGACCCAGTACTTC.

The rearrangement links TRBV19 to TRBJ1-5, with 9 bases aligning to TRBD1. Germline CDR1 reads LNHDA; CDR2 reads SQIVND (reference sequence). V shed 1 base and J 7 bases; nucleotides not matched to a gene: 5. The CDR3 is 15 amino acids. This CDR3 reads CASSIGADRGQPQHF. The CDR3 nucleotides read TGTGCCAGTAGTATAGGTGCGGACAGGGGCCAGCCCCAGCATTTT.

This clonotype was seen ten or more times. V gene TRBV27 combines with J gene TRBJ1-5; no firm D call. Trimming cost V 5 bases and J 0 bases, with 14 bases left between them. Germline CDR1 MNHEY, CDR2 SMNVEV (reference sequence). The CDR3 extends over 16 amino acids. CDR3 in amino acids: CASSARTVYSNQPQHF. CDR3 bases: TGTGCCAGCAGTGCTCGGACGGTATATAGCAATCAGCCCCAGCATTTT.

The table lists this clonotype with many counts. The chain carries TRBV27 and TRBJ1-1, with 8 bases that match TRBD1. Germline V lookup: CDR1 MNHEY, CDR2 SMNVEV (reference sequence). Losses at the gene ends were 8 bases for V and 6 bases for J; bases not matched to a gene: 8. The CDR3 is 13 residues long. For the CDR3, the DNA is TGTGCCAGCGGCTACAGGGGGGGGGCTGAAGCTTTCTTT. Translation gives CASGYRGGAEAFF.

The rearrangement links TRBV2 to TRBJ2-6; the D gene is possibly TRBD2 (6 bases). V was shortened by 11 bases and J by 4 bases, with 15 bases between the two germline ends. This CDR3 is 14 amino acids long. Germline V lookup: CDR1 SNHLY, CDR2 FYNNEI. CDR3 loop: CAGDSGMGANVLTF. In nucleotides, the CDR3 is TGTGCCGGGGACTCAGGGATGGGGGCCAACGTCCTGACTTTC.

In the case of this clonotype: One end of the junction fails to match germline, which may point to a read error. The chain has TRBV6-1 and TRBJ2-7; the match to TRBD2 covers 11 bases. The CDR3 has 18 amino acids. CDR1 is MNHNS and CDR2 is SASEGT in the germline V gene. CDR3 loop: CASSEGGLAEFLSDEQYF. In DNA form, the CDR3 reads TGTGCCAGCAGTGAAGGGGGACTAGCGGAATTCCTCTCCGACGAGCAGTACTTC.

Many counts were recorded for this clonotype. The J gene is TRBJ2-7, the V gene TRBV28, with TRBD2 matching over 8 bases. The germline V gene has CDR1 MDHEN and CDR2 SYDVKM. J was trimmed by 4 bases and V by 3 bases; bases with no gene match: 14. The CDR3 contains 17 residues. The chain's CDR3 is CASSLGLTSGGLYEQYF. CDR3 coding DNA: TGTGCCAGCAGTTTGGGGTTGACATCGGGAGGGTTATACGAGCAGTACTTC. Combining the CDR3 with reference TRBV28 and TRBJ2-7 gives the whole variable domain DVKVTQSSRYLVKRTGEKVFLECVQDMDHENMFWYRQDPGLGLRLIYFSYDVKMKEKGDIPEGYSVSREKKERFSLILESASTNQTSMYLCASSLGLTSGGLYEQYFGPGTRLTVT.

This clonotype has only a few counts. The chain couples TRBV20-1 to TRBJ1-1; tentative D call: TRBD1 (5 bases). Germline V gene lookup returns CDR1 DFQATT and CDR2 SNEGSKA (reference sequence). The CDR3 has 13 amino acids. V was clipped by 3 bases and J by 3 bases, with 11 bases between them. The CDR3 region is CSARGIGDTEAFF. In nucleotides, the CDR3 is TGCAGTGCTAGGGGGATAGGGGACACTGAAGCTTTCTTT.

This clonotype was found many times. CDR3 nucleotide sequence: TGTGCCAGCAGTCCGGGGGGCGTGGAACAGCCCCAGCATTTT. Translation gives CASSPGGVEQPQHF. This chain joins TRBV27 and TRBJ1-5; possible D gene TRBD1, 6 bases. The CDR3 runs to 14 residues. V dropped 5 bases and J dropped 7 bases, with 15 bases sitting between them. In germline, CDR1 is MNHEY, CDR2 SMNVEV (reference sequence).

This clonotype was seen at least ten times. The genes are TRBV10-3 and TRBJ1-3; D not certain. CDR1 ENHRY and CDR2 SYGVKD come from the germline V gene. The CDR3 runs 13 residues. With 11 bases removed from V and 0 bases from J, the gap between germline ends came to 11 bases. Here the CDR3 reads CAVRLTSGNTIYF. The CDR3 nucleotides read TGTGCCGTAAGGCTTACCTCTGGAAACACCATATATTTT.

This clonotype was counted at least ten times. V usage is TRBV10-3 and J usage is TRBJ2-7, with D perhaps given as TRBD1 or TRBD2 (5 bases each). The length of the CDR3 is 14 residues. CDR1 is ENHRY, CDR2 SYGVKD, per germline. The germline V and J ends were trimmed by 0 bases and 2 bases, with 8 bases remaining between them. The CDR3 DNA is TGTGCCATCAGTGAGTCGAGGGACCCCTACGAGCAGTACTTC. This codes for CAISESRDPYEQYF.

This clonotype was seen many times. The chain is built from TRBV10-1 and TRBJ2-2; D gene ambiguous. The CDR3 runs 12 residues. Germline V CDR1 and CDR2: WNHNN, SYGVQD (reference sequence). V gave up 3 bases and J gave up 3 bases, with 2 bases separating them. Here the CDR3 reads CASSDDTGELFF. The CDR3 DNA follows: TGCGCCAGCAGTGATGACACCGGGGAGCTGTTTTTT.

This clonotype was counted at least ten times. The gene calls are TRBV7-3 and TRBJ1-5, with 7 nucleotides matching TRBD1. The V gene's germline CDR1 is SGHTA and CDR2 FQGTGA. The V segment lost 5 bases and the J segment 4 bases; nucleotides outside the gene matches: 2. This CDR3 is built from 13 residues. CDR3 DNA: TGTGCCAGCAGCCAGGACAGGAATCAGCCCCAGCATTTT. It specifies CASSQDRNQPQHF. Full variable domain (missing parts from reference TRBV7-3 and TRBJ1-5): GAGVSQTPSNKVTEKGKYVELRCDPISGHTALYWYRQSLGQGPEFLIYFQGTGAADDSGLPNDRFFAVRPEGSVSTLKIQRTERGDSAVYLCASSQDRNQPQHFGDGTRLSIL.

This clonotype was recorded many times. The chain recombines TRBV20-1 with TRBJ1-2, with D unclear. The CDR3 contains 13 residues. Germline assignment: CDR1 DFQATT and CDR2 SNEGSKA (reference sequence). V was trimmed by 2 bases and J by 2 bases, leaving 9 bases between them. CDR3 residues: CSARPYSNYGYTF. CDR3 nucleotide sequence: TGCAGTGCTAGACCATACTCAAACTATGGCTACACCTTC.

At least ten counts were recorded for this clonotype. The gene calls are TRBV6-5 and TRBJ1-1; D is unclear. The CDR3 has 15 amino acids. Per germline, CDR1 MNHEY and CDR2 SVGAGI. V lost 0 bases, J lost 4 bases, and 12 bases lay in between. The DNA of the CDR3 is TGTGCCAGCAGTTACTCCGACCCGGCGGGCACTGAAGCTTTCTTT. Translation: CASSYSDPAGTEAFF.

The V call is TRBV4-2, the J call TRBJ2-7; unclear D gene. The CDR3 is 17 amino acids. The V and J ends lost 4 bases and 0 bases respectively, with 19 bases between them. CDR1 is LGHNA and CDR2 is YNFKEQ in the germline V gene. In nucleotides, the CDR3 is TGTGCCAGCAGCCCCACCGGTGGGCAGAGGAGCTCCTACGAGCAGTACTTC. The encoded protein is CASSPTGGQRSSYEQYF.

CDR3 DNA sequence: TGTGCCTGGAGTGAACAGGGAAATCAGCCCCAGCATTTT. This gives the protein CAWSEQGNQPQHF. The chain employs TRBV30 and TRBJ1-5, with TRBD1 as a possible D gene (6 bases). The CDR3 has 13 amino acids. Trimming removed 1 base from V and 4 bases from J, with 8 bases in between. CDR1 and CDR2 (germline): GTSNPN, SVGIG (reference sequence).

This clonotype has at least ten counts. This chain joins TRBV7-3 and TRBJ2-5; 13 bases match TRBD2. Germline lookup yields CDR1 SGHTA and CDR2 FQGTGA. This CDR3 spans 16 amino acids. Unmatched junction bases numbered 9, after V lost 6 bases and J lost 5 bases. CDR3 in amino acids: CASSSTSGGLGETQYF. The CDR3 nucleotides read TGTGCCAGCAGTTCGACTAGCGGGGGGTTGGGGGAGACCCAGTACTTC.

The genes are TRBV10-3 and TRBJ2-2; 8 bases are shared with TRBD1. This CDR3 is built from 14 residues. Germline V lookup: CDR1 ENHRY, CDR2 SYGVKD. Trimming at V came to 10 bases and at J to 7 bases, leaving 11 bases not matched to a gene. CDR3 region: CATTGQGFDGELFF. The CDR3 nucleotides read TGTGCCACCACTGGACAGGGCTTTGACGGGGAGCTGTTTTTT.

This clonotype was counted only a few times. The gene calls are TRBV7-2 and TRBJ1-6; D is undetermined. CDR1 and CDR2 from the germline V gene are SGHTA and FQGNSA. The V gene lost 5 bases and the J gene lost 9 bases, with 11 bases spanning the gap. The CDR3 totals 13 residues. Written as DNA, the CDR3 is TGTGCCAGCAGCCCCCGCGGGTTTTCACCCCTCCACTTT. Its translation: CASSPRGFSPLHF.

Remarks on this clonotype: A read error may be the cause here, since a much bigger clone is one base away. This chain's CDR3 is CSATGTGIHEQYF. The CDR3 bases are TGCAGCGCGACCGGGACAGGGATCCACGAGCAGTACTTC. The V gene is TRBV29-1, the J gene TRBJ2-7; 9 bases line up with TRBD1. Per germline, CDR1 SQVTM and CDR2 ANQGSEA. This CDR3 has 13 amino acids. V lost 7 bases to trimming and J lost 5 bases; unmatched junction nucleotides: 9.

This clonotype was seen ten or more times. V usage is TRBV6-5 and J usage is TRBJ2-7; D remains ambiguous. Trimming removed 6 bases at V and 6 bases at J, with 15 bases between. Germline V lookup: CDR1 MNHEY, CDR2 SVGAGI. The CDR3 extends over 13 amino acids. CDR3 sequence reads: CASSNNVGSEQYF. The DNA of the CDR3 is TGTGCCAGCAGCAATAACGTAGGGTCCGAGCAGTACTTC.

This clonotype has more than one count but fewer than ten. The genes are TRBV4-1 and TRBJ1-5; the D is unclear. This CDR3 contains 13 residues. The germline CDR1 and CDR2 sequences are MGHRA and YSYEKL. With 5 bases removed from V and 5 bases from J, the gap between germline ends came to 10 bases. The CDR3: CASSAQSDQPQHF. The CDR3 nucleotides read TGCGCCAGCAGCGCTCAGTCTGATCAGCCCCAGCATTTT.

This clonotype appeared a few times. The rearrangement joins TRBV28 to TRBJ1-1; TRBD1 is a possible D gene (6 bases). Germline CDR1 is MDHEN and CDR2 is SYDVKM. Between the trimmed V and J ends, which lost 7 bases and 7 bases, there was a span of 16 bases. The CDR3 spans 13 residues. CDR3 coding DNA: TGTGCCAGCACCCAGGGGCGGTTTGGTGAAGCTTTCTTT. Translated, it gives CASTQGRFGEAFF.

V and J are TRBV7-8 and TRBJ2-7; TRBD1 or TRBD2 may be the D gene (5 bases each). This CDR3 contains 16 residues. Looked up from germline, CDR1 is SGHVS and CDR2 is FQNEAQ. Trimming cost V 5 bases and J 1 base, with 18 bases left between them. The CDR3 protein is CASSPGTRQRSYEQYF. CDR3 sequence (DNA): TGTGCCAGCAGCCCTGGGACCCGCCAAAGGTCCTACGAGCAGTACTTC.

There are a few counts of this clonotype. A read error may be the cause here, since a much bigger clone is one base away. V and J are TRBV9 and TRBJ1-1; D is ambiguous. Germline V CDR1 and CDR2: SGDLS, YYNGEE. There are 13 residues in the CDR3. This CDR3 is CASSVAADTEACF. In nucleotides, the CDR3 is TGTGCCAGCAGCGTAGCCGCCGATACTGAAGCTTGCTTT.

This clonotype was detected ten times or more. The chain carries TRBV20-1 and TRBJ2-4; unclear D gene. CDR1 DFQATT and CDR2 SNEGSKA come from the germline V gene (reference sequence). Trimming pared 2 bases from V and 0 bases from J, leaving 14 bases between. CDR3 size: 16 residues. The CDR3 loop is CSARRPGSLAKNIQYF. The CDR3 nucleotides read TGCAGTGCTAGACGCCCCGGTTCTCTAGCCAAAAACATTCAGTACTTC.

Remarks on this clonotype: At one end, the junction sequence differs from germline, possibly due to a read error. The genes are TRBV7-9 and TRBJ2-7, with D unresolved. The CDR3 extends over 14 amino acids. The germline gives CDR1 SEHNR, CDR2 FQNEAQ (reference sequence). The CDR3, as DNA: TGTGCCAGCAGCTTATTGGCAGAAACCTACGAGCTGTACTTC. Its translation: CASSLLAETYELYF.

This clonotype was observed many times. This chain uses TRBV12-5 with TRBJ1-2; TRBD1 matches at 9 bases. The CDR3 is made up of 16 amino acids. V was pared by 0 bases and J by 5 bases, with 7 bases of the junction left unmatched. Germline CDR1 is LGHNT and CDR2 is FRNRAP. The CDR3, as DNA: TGTGCTAGTGGTTTGGTACCCTCCGGGACAGGGTATGGCTACACCTTC. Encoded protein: CASGLVPSGTGYGYTF.

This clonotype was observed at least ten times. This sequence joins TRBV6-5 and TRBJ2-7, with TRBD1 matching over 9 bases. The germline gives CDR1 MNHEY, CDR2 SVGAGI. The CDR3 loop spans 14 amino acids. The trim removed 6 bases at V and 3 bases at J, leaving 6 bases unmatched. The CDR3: CASRPGQGYYEQYF. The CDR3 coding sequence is TGTGCCAGCAGACCGGGACAGGGTTACTACGAGCAGTACTTC.

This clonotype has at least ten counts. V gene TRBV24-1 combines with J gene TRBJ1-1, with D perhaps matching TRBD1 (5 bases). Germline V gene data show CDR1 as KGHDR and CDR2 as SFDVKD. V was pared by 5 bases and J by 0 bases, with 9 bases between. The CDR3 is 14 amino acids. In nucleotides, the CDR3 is TGTGCCACCAGTGGTTCAGGGCTGAACACTGAAGCTTTCTTT. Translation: CATSGSGLNTEAFF.